This passage covers 2 T cell receptor beta chains from one sample sequenced in a study of T-cell memory formation after mild COVID-19. TCRdb used MiXCR to reprocess the 5' RACE reads, holding one entry per CDR3 protein. The sample records under 250,000 distinct CDR3 sequences, less than 20% being singletons. The sample was PBMCs or a T cell subset sorted from them (not recorded which). These receptors were taken from an adult woman who had mild COVID-19 (a few samples of this study predate the infection). Cell type and time point are not known.

The chain links TRBV9 to TRBJ1-2, with TRBD1 as a possible D gene (6 bases). CDR3 size: 16 residues. Germline CDR1 is SGDLS and CDR2 is YYNGEE. Trimming pared 4 bases from V and 6 bases from J, leaving 22 bases between. CDR3 protein: CASSSQRDTGLHGYTF. CDR3 coding DNA: TGTGCCAGCAGCTCGCAGAGGGACACAGGGCTCCATGGCTACACCTTC.

J is TRBJ2-1 and V is TRBV19; the match to TRBD2 covers 10 bases. There are 16 residues in the CDR3. J gave up 3 bases and V 3 bases, and 5 bases lay outside the gene matches. Germline V lookup: CDR1 LNHDA, CDR2 SQIVND (reference sequence). CDR3 region: CASSMLSSGSYNEQFF. The CDR3 DNA reads as TGTGCCAGTAGTATGCTTTCTAGCGGGAGCTACAATGAGCAGTTCTTC.